This T cell receptor beta chain is drawn from a study of post-analysis software for immune sequencing data. The study's findings and limits: Patients carried roughly five TRBV segments more frequently than controls did, and TRBV5-6, TRBV5-1 and TRBV20-1 were among them.

On this clonotype: Its cognate antigen is unknown.

Germline values: CDR1 SQVTM, CDR2 ANQGSEA. Germline trimming cut 4 bases from V and 1 base from J; bases unmatched to any gene: 6. The CDR3 runs 14 residues. Prepared libraries of TCR beta cDNA carried unique molecular identifiers. Each CDR3 protein is one row after TCRdb ran MiXCR on the PCR reads. The sample contains 450,000 to 650,000 distinct CDR3 sequences, about 40% of which appear only once. The sequence derives from a girl aged 5-17 years with multiple sclerosis. The sample consisted of blood. This chain links TRBV29-1 with TRBJ2-5; 7 bases are a match to TRBD2. The chain's CDR3 is CSVGPRLAQETQYF. The DNA for the CDR3 is TGCAGCGTTGGACCGAGACTAGCCCAAGAGACCCAGTACTTC.